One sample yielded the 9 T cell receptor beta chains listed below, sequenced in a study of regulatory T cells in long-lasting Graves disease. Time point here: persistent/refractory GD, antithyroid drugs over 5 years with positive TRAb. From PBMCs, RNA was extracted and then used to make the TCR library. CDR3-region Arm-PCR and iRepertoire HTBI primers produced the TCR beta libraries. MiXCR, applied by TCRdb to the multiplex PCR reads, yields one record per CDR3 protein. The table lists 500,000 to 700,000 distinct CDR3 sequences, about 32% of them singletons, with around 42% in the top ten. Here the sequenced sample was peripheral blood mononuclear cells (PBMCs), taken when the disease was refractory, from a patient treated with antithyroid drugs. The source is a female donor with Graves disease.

The CDR3, as DNA: TGTGCCATCAGTTCCCCTACTACAGGGAACACTGAAGCTTTCTTT. Translated, it gives CAISSPTTGNTEAFF. The genes are TRBV10-3 and TRBJ1-1; the D gene is possibly TRBD1 (5 bases). The CDR3 runs to 15 residues. The germline V gene encodes CDR1 ENHRY and CDR2 SYGVKD. V gave up 5 bases and J gave up 1 base, with 14 bases separating them.

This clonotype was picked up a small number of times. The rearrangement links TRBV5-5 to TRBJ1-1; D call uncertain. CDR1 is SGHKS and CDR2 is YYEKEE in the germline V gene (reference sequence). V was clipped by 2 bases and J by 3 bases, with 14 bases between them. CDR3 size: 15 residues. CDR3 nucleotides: TGTGCCAGCAGCTTTCTCTCGTCAGTCTACACTGAAGCTTTCTTT. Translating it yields CASSFLSSVYTEAFF.

CDR3 amino acids: CASSPRQPYEQYF. CDR3 nucleotide sequence: TGTGCCAGCTCACCACGACAGCCCTACGAGCAGTACTTC. The genes are TRBV18 and TRBJ2-7; tentatively, D is TRBD1 (5 bases). Germline lookup yields CDR1 KGHSH and CDR2 LQKENI. This CDR3 contains 13 residues. V was cut by 1 base and J by 2 bases, with 6 bases left in between.

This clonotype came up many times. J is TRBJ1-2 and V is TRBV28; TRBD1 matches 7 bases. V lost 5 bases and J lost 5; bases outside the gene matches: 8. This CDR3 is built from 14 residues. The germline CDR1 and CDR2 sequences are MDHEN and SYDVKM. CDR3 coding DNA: TGTGCCAGCAGTCCCCTCGACAGGGCGTATGGCTACACCTTC. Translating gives CASSPLDRAYGYTF.

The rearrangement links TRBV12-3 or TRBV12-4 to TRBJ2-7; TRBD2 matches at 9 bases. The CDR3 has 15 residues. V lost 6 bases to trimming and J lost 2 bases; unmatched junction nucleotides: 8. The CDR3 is CASRPGLATPYEQYF. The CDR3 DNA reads TGTGCCAGCAGACCTGGACTAGCGACCCCCTACGAGCAGTACTTC.

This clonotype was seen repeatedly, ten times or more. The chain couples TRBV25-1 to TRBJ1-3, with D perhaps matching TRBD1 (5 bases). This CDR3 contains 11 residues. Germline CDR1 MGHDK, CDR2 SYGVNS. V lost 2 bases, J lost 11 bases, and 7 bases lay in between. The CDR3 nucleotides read TGTGCCAGCAGTGAAGGGGCATCCATATATTTT. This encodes CASSEGASIYF.

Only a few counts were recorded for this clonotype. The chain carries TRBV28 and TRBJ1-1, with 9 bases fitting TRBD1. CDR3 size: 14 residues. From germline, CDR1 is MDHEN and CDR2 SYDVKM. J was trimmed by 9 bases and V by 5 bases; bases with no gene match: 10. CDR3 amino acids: CASSTQGAVRKAFF. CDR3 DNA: TGTGCCAGCAGTACACAGGGGGCGGTCCGGAAAGCTTTCTTT.

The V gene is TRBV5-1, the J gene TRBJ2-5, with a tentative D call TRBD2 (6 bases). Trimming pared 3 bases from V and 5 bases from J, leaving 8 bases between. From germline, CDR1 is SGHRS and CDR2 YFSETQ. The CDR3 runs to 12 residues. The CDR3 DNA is TGCGCCAGCAGCTGGGACTGGGAGACCCAGTACTTC. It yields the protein CASSWDWETQYF.

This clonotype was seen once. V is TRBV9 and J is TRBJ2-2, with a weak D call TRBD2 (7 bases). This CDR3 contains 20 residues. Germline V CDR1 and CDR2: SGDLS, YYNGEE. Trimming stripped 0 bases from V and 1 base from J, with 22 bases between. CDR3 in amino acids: CASSVVSGAGAVMNTGELFF. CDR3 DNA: TGTGCCAGCAGCGTAGTCAGCGGGGCGGGGGCAGTGATGAACACCGGGGAGCTGTTTTTT.